The rows below give T cell receptor beta chains drawn from one sample of a study of blood T cells in healthy people across ages. MiXCR, run by TCRdb on the 5' RACE reads, gives a single entry per CDR3 protein. The sample shows 800,000 to 950,000 distinct CDR3 sequences, roughly 35% of them seen only once. What was sequenced was blood. These receptors were obtained from a man between 18 and 29 years old in good health. CDR3s include the opening cysteine and the closing phenylalanine or tryptophan. The D gene is left open where the match is weak. Clone size appears in some rows only: once, few, many, or a class for an expanded clone.

len	j_gene	abundance	d_gene	v_gene	CDR3nt	CDR3aa
13	TRBJ2-5	few	TRBD1	TRBV29-1	TGCAGCGTTGATTGGACAGGCCAAGAGACCCAGTACTTC	CSVDWTGQETQYF
14	TRBJ1-5	NA	TRBD1	TRBV20-1	TGCAGTGCTAGCCCAGGGACAGGGAATCAGCCCCAGCATTTT	CSASPGTGNQPQHF
18	TRBJ2-3	many	TRBD2	TRBV12-3/TRBV12-4	TGTGCCAGCAGCCCTACTACTGTAGCGTGGGGGGGGACAGATACGCAGTATTTT	CASSPTTVAWGGTDTQYF
13	TRBJ1-6	NA	TRBD1	TRBV6-2/TRBV6-3	TGTGCCAGTAACAGGGGTTGGGATTCACCCCTCCACTTT	CASNRGWDSPLHF
16	TRBJ2-2	NA	TRBD2	TRBV12-3/TRBV12-4	TGTGCCAGCAGTGTCGGGACTAGCGTTTTCCCCGGGGAGCTGTTTTTT	CASSVGTSVFPGELFF
12	TRBJ1-4	NA	NA	TRBV2	TGTGCCAGCAGGGAGGGCGTGGAAAAACTGTTTTTT	CASREGVEKLFF
15	TRBJ2-5	few	NA	TRBV2	TGTGCCACCCTTTTTGTGTTAGGGGGTTTAAGTGAGCAGTACTTC	CATLFVLGGLSEQYF
15	TRBJ2-7	many	NA	TRBV20-1	TGCAGTGCCAAACCCCAGAGGGCGCTTAAGTACGAGCAGTACTTC	CSAKPQRALKYEQYF
13	TRBJ2-7	few	TRBD2	TRBV12-3/TRBV12-4	TGTGCCAGCAGTTTAGGGACTAGCGGTGAGCAGTACTTC	CASSLGTSGEQYF
15	TRBJ1-1	few	NA	TRBV20-1	TGCAGTGCTAGAAATAGAGGGCCAGCGAACACTGAAGCTTTCTTT	CSARNRGPANTEAFF
15	TRBJ2-4	few	NA	TRBV7-2	TGTGCCAGCAGCCTGATGGGTGGGAAGGGAAACATTCAGTACTTC	CASSLMGGKGNIQYF
14	TRBJ1-2	many	TRBD1	TRBV12-3/TRBV12-4	TGTGCCAGCAGGAGGACGGGACAGGGGATCGGCTACACCTTC	CASRRTGQGIGYTF